The source of this T cell receptor (beta chain) is a study of technical replicates of blood from several donors. Trimming removed 2 bases from V and 8 bases from J, with 7 bases in between. This CDR3 is 12 amino acids long. The V gene's germline CDR1 is SEHNR and CDR2 FQNEAQ (reference sequence). Clones were sequenced by immunoSEQ multiplex PCR, and TCRdb holds only the in-frame ones, with some missing. The sample holds fewer than 100,000 clones, more than 90% seen once. The sequence derives from a human donor in good health. The chain links TRBV7-9 to TRBJ2-1, with D unclear. Material: T cells isolated from PBMCs. The CDR3 DNA is TGTGCCAGCAGCTTATCACTGGATGAGCAGTTCTTC. Amino acid sequence: CASSLSLDEQFF. Based on the CDR3 plus reference TRBV7-9 and TRBJ2-1, the full variable domain is DTGVSQNPRHKITKRGQNVTFRCDPISEHNRLYWYRQTLGQGPEFLTYFQNEAQLEKSRLLSDRFSAERPKGSFSTLEIQRTEQGDSAMYLCASSLSLDEQFFGPGTRLTVL.